This is a list of T cell receptor beta chains from one sample in a study of blood T cell repertoires in COVID-19. Method: immunoSEQ multiplex PCR; TCRdb's copy keeps in-frame clones and lacks some. The sample holds around 200,000 clones, approximately 83% seen once. The material sequenced was peripheral blood. These receptors were obtained from a woman between 35 and 50 years old with COVID-19, enrolled during active disease. CDR3s include the opening cysteine and the closing phenylalanine or tryptophan. Each record gives: J gene, D gene, clone size, V gene, CDR3 protein, CDR3 DNA. The D gene is left open where the match is weak. Only part of the rows carry a size: once, few, many, or a class if the clone is expanded.

TRBJ1-2,TRBD1,few,TRBV28,CASRQGTGRGYGYTF,TGTGCCAGCAGGCAAGGGACAGGAAGAGGCTATGGCTACACCTTC
TRBJ2-7,.,once,TRBV3-1/TRBV3-2,CASSQIPGEQYF,TGTGCCAGCAGCCAGATACCAGGCGAGCAGTACTTC
TRBJ1-1,TRBD1,.,TRBV11-3,CASSLLGTGNTEAFF,TGTGCCAGCAGCTTATTAGGGACAGGGAACACTGAAGCTTTCTTT
TRBJ2-7,TRBD1,few,TRBV5-1,CASSYGDRESYEQYF,TGCGCCAGCAGCTACGGGGACAGGGAGAGCTACGAGCAGTACTTC
TRBJ1-2,TRBD1,.,TRBV18,CASSPEDRGRRYGYTF,TGTGCCAGCTCACCTGAAGACAGGGGGCGCAGGTATGGCTACACCTTC
TRBJ1-5,.,.,TRBV6-5,CASKQGNQPQHF,TGTGCCAGCAAACAGGGCAATCAGCCCCAGCATTTT
TRBJ1-1,.,.,TRBV5-1,CASSSLLDTEAFF,TGCGCCAGCAGCTCTCTGCTAGACACTGAAGCTTTCTTT
TRBJ2-7,.,.,TRBV4-1,CASSQAGEQYF,TGCGCCAGCAGCCAAGCCGGGGAGCAGTACTTC
TRBJ1-2,.,.,TRBV28,CASSLIGDINPFDGYTF,TGTGCCAGCAGTTTAATCGGGGACATTAACCCGTTCGATGGCTACACCTTC
TRBJ1-1,.,.,TRBV4-1,CASSQTLARGLNTEAFF,TGCGCCAGCAGCCAAACTCTAGCCCGCGGGTTGAACACTGAAGCTTTCTTT
TRBJ2-3,TRBD2,.,TRBV9,CASNGGSISTDTQYF,TGTGCCAGCAACGGCGGGAGTATCTCCACAGATACGCAGTATTTT
TRBJ1-2,.,.,TRBV5-8,CASSLGGAGVASGYTF,TGTGCCAGCAGCTTGGGCGGGGCGGGTGTGGCAAGCGGCTACACCTTC
TRBJ2-1,TRBD1,.,TRBV6-5,CASSYSGQGYNEQFF,TGTGCCAGCAGTTACTCCGGACAGGGGTACAATGAGCAGTTCTTC
TRBJ2-1,TRBD2,few,TRBV6-4,CASSAQRGGFDEQFF,TGTGCCAGCAGTGCGCAGCGGGGGGGCTTCGATGAGCAGTTCTTC
TRBJ1-6,.,.,TRBV10-1,CASSEGDSPLHF,TGCGCCAGCAGTGAGGGAGATTCACCCCTCCACTTT
TRBJ1-2,.,.,TRBV30,CAWIPSCTLRDLGYTF,TGTGCCTGGATTCCTTCTTGTACCCTCAGGGATCTGGGCTACACCTTC
TRBJ1-6,.,.,TRBV4-1,CASSLVIRGDNSPLHF,TGCGCCAGCAGCCTAGTAATACGCGGGGACAATTCACCCCTCCACTTT
TRBJ1-4,.,.,TRBV15,CATSRDPGVATNEKLFF,TGTGCCACCAGCAGAGATCCAGGGGTTGCAACTAATGAAAAACTGTTTTTT
TRBJ1-2,TRBD1,.,TRBV3-1/TRBV3-2,CASSRRDRGSGYTF,TGTGCCAGCAGCCGACGGGACAGGGGCTCTGGCTACACCTTC
TRBJ1-2,.,few,TRBV19,CASSQVNYGYTF,TGTGCCAGTAGCCAGGTTAACTATGGCTACACCTTC
TRBJ2-5,TRBD2,.,TRBV6-2/TRBV6-3,CASSYRLAESWTQYF,TGTGCCAGCAGTTACAGACTAGCGGAGTCATGGACCCAGTACTTC
TRBJ1-2,TRBD1,.,TRBV4-2,CASSQDLPGTAFNYGYTF,TGTGCCAGCAGCCAAGATCTGCCCGGGACAGCATTTAACTATGGCTACACCTTC
TRBJ1-6,.,.,TRBV11-2,CASSLSGGGNSPLHF,TGTGCCAGCAGCTTAAGCGGGGGTGGGAATTCACCCCTCCACTTT
TRBJ1-1,.,.,TRBV5-5,CASSLRAEAFF,TGTGCCAGCAGCTTGAGAGCTGAAGCTTTCTTT
TRBJ2-6,.,once,TRBV5-5,CASSSGTPSGANVLTF,TGTGCCAGCAGTTCCGGGACACCGTCTGGGGCCAACGTCCTGACTTTC
TRBJ2-5,.,.,TRBV29-1,CSVDGGAGETQYF,TGCAGCGTCGATGGAGGTGCGGGAGAGACCCAGTACTTC
TRBJ1-5,.,.,TRBV15,CATSRALGRDSNQPQHF,TGTGCCACCAGCAGAGCCCTTGGCAGGGATAGCAATCAGCCCCAGCATTTT
TRBJ2-7,TRBD1,few,TRBV7-6,CASSGNRGRGDEQYF,TGTGCCAGCAGCGGGAACAGGGGGCGCGGGGACGAGCAGTACTTC
TRBJ1-1,.,.,TRBV19,CASSISRGNTEAFF,TGTGCCAGTAGTATAAGCAGGGGAAACACTGAAGCTTTCTTT
TRBJ1-4,.,few,TRBV5-1,CASSLAQATNEKLFF,TGCGCCAGCAGCTTGGCACAGGCAACTAATGAAAAACTGTTTTTT
TRBJ2-7,TRBD2,.,TRBV5-1,CASRSGATYEQYF,TGCGCCAGCAGAAGCGGGGCGACCTACGAGCAGTACTTC
TRBJ2-2,TRBD1,few,TRBV7-9,CARQGSTGELFF,TGTGCCAGACAGGGGAGCACCGGGGAGCTGTTTTTT
TRBJ2-7,TRBD2,.,TRBV5-1,CASSSPLTHTSERPYEQYF,TGCGCCAGCAGCTCGCCCCTTACCCATACTAGCGAAAGACCCTACGAGCAGTACTTC
TRBJ1-1,TRBD1,few,TRBV11-2,CASSSYRGQANTEAFF,TGTGCCAGCAGCTCATACAGGGGGCAGGCGAACACTGAAGCTTTCTTT
TRBJ1-6,.,.,TRBV28,CASSSDSYSPLHF,TGTGCCAGCAGTTCAGACAGTTATTCACCCCTCCACTTT
TRBJ1-4,.,.,TRBV5-1,CASSPDTEKLFF,TGCGCCAGCAGCCCCGACACCGAAAAACTGTTTTTT
TRBJ2-7,.,once,TRBV6-1,CASSESGTLEQYF,TGTGCCAGCAGTGAATCAGGGACACTTGAGCAGTACTTC
TRBJ1-5,TRBD1,.,TRBV6-2/TRBV6-3,CASSLLRGSNQPQHF,TGTGCCAGCAGCCTCCTCAGGGGGAGCAATCAGCCCCAGCATTTT
TRBJ1-1,.,.,TRBV3-1/TRBV3-2,CASSQVPVITGSGTEAFF,TGTGCCAGCAGCCAAGTTCCCGTCATCACAGGGAGTGGGACTGAAGCTTTCTTT
TRBJ1-5,TRBD1,.,TRBV27,CASSTRDSRDQPQHF,TGTGCCAGCAGTACCCGGGACAGCCGCGATCAGCCCCAGCATTTT
TRBJ2-7,.,.,TRBV12-3/TRBV12-4,CASSIRQINEQYF,TGTGCCAGCAGCATAAGACAGATCAACGAGCAGTACTTC
TRBJ2-5,.,.,TRBV27,CASSFGGGETQYF,TGTGCCAGCAGTTTTGGGGGAGGCGAGACCCAGTACTTC